The source of this T cell receptor (beta chain) is a study of human CD8 memory T cell subsets. A negative magnetic separation step was used to enrich total CD8+ T cells. Study-level points and caveats: Diversity in stem-like memory and precursor exhausted T cells was similarly high, unlike effector memory cells.

TCR beta libraries were made by UMI-labeled 5' RACE. Reanalyzing the 5' RACE reads, TCRdb keeps one entry per CDR3 protein, without DNA. The sample has roughly 18,000 distinct CDR3 sequences. This clonotype ranks as large in terms of frequency. Its specificity is not known. Germline V CDR1 and CDR2: SQVTM, ANQGSEA. CDR3 length: 14 residues. This sequence was found in a human donor in good health. The genes are TRBV29-1 and TRBJ2-1; as DNA is missing, the TRBD1 call by TCRdb cannot be tested. Sequenced input: CD8+ T cells from PBMCs. The CDR3 spells CSVEGPGPDNEQFF.